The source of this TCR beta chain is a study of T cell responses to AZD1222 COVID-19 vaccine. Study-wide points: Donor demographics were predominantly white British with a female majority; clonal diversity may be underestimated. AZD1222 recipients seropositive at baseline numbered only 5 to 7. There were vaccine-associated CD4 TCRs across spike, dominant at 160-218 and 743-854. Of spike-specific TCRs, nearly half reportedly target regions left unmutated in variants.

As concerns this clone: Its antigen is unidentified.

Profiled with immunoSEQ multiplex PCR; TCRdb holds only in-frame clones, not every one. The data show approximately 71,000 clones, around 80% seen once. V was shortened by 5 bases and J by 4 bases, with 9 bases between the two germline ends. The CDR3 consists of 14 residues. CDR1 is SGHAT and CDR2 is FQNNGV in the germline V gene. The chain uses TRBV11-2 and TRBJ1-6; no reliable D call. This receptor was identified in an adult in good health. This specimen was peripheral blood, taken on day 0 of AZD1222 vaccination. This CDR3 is CASSTQIYNSPLHF. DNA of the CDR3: TGTGCCAGCAGCACACAGATTTATAATTCACCCCTCCACTTT.